What follows are 26 T cell receptor beta chains derived from one specimen sequenced in a study of response to subunit inactivated influenza vaccine. TCRdb independently ran MiXCR on the RT-PCR reads; one entry per CDR3 protein. The data hold about 620,000 distinct CDR3 sequences, with 11% observed a single time. A further study also used this sample, focusing on T cells expressing NK-cell markers. That study reports: Synthesis of TCR beta cDNA relied on 5'RACE template switching carrying UMIs.

This material consisted of PBMCs from blood, taken on the day of vaccination. The receptors derive from a man aged 50 to 60 who received an inactivated influenza vaccine.

This clonotype came up many times. The chain has TRBV29-1 and TRBJ2-1; no clear D. Germline values: CDR1 SQVTM, CDR2 ANQGSEA. The V and J ends lost 2 bases and 8 bases respectively, with 13 bases between them. CDR3 length: 13 amino acids. This chain's CDR3 is CSVENIKTHEQFF. For the CDR3, the DNA is TGCAGCGTTGAAAACATCAAGACCCATGAGCAGTTCTTC.

In its sample, this clonotype was seen a few times. The V call is TRBV29-1, the J call TRBJ2-7; possible D gene TRBD2, 6 bases. The V gene's germline CDR1 is SQVTM and CDR2 ANQGSEA. The CDR3 extends over 12 amino acids. Trimming took 3 bases from V and 12 from J, leaving 18 bases between them. CDR3 in amino acids: CSVETGVSERYF. The CDR3 DNA follows: TGCAGCGTTGAGACGGGAGTCTCCGAACGGTACTTC.

The chain links TRBV28 to TRBJ2-7, with 9 bases matching TRBD1. CDR1 and CDR2 from the germline V gene are MDHEN and SYDVKM. The CDR3 extends over 16 amino acids. The junction had 8 bases not matched to a gene; V was cut back by 4 bases and J by 1 base. The CDR3: CASSSPWTGDSYEQYF. The CDR3 coding sequence is TGTGCCAGCAGTTCCCCATGGACAGGGGATTCCTACGAGCAGTACTTC. The complete variable domain, with remaining parts taken from reference TRBV28 and TRBJ2-7, reads DVKVTQSSRYLVKRTGEKVFLECVQDMDHENMFWYRQDPGLGLRLIYFSYDVKMKEKGDIPEGYSVSREKKERFSLILESASTNQTSMYLCASSSPWTGDSYEQYFGPGTRLTVT.

Many counts were recorded for this clonotype. This chain joins TRBV27 and TRBJ2-2, with TRBD1 matching over 7 bases. Germline V gives CDR1 MNHEY, CDR2 SMNVEV (reference sequence). CDR3 length: 14 residues. V lost 0 bases, J lost 9 bases, and 4 bases stayed unmatched. CDR3 bases: TGTGCCAGCAGTTTATCGAGACAGGGTTGGGAGCTGTTTTTT. It translates to CASSLSRQGWELFF.

As to this clonotype: A much more abundant neighbour one base away suggests this may be a read error. The chain employs TRBV4-3 and TRBJ1-3; 7 positions match TRBD1. CDR3 length equals 15 residues. Germline V CDR1 and CDR2: LGHNA, YSLEER. J lost 3 bases, V lost 1 base, and 3 bases had no gene match. The CDR3 sequence is CASSQVTGLGNTIYF. The CDR3 DNA reads as TGCGCCAGCAGCCAAGTGACAGGGCTTGGAAACACCATATATTTT.

Only a few counts were recorded for this clonotype. The rearrangement uses TRBV6-2 or TRBV6-3 and TRBJ2-7; TRBD2 aligns across 14 bases. The CDR3 is 19 amino acids. Trimming took 0 bases from V and 3 from J; bases not matched to a gene: 10. Germline CDR1 and CDR2: MNHEY and SVGEGT. The CDR3 coding sequence is TGTGCCAGCAGTTACTCAATCTCGGGACTAGCGGGGGCTCTCTACGAGCAGTACTTC. As protein: CASSYSISGLAGALYEQYF.

This clonotype was found a few times. The genes are TRBV20-1 and TRBJ2-7; TRBD2 aligns across 14 bases. With V trimmed by 2 bases and J by 6 bases, 6 bases remained unmatched. Germline V CDR1 and CDR2: DFQATT, SNEGSKA (reference sequence). The CDR3 spans 15 residues. CDR3 DNA sequence: TGCAGTGCTAGACAAAACGGACTAGCGGGAGGCGAGCAGTACTTC. Protein sequence: CSARQNGLAGGEQYF.

This clonotype was counted a few times. The rearrangement links TRBV11-3 to TRBJ2-5; TRBD1 matches at 7 bases. The V segment lost 1 base and the J segment 0 bases; nucleotides outside the gene matches: 2. This CDR3 comprises 15 residues. Germline CDR1 reads SGHNT; CDR2 reads YENEEA. The CDR3 bases are TGTGCCAGCAGCTTAGGGACAGGCGACCAAGAGACCCAGTACTTC. It encodes CASSLGTGDQETQYF. Full variable domain (remainder filled in from reference TRBV11-3 and TRBJ2-5): EAGVVQSPRYKIIEKKQPVAFWCNPISGHNTLYWYLQNLGQGPELLIRYENEEAVDDSQLPKDRFSAERLKGVDSTLKIQPAELGDSAVYLCASSLGTGDQETQYFGPGTRLLVL.

This clonotype was observed a handful of times. This chain joins TRBV5-1 and TRBJ2-7; D unresolved. Per germline, CDR1 SGHRS and CDR2 YFSETQ. The CDR3 extends over 12 amino acids. The V gene lost 3 bases and the J gene lost 4 bases, with 8 bases spanning the gap. CDR3 sequence: CASSSGKYEQYF. CDR3 in DNA: TGCGCCAGCAGCTCCGGCAAATACGAGCAGTACTTC.

This clonotype was counted a few times. This chain connects TRBV20-1 to TRBJ2-3; 11 bases agree with TRBD2. With 5 bases clipped from V and 2 bases from J, the junction kept 6 bases outside the gene matches. The CDR3 sequence is 15 residues long. Germline CDR1 is DFQATT and CDR2 is SNEGSKA (reference sequence). CDR3 in amino acids: CSALKLAGVTDTQYF. CDR3 bases: TGCAGTGCTCTCAAACTAGCGGGAGTCACAGATACGCAGTATTTT.

In its sample, this clonotype was seen many times. This rearrangement joins TRBV20-1 to TRBJ2-3; D not resolved. Germline CDR1 is DFQATT and CDR2 is SNEGSKA (reference sequence). V lost 1 base and J 2 bases, leaving 10 bases between the germline ends. The length of the CDR3 is 14 residues. The DNA of the CDR3 is TGCAGTGCTAGAGGAACCGGAAACACAGATACGCAGTATTTT. Its translation: CSARGTGNTDTQYF.

The chain couples TRBV3-1 to TRBJ1-6; D is ambiguous. The V gene's germline CDR1 is LGHDT and CDR2 YNNKEL (reference sequence). With 0 bases removed from V and 4 bases from J, the gap between germline ends came to 7 bases. The CDR3 is 15 residues long. Written as DNA, the CDR3 is TGTGCCAGCAGCCAAGATCCGGGTTATAATTCACCCCTCCACTTT. This translates into CASSQDPGYNSPLHF.

A few counts support this clonotype. The V call is TRBV20-1, the J call TRBJ2-1; possibly TRBD2 for D (5 bases). The germline CDR1 and CDR2 sequences are DFQATT and SNEGSKA (reference sequence). V gave up 4 bases and J gave up 9 bases, with 22 bases separating them. CDR3 size: 15 residues. The CDR3 DNA is TGCAGTGCTACCCCGGCCCGGGGAACACTTCGTGAGCAGTTCTTC. It yields the protein CSATPARGTLREQFF.

In this sample, this clonotype turned up a few times. The gene calls are TRBV11-2 and TRBJ2-2, with D uncertain. The CDR3 covers 15 residues. Germline V CDR1 and CDR2: SGHAT, FQNNGV. Trimming took off 5 bases at V and 8 bases at J, with 18 bases between the two ends. The CDR3 region is CASSVTGLPGGELFF. The CDR3 DNA is TGTGCCAGCAGCGTTACCGGGCTTCCGGGTGGGGAGCTGTTTTTT. The full variable domain, rest sourced from reference TRBV11-2 and TRBJ2-2, is EAGVAQSPRYKIIEKRQSVAFWCNPISGHATLYWYQQILGQGPKLLIQFQNNGVVDDSQLPKDRFSAERLKGVDSTLKIQPAKLEDSAVYLCASSVTGLPGGELFFGEGSRLTVL.

This clonotype came up many times. The genes are TRBV15 and TRBJ2-1, with TRBD1 as a possible D gene (5 bases). Germline-derived CDR1 and CDR2 are LNHNV and YYDKDF (reference sequence). V gave up 7 bases and J gave up 7 bases, with 17 bases separating them. The CDR3 sequence is 14 residues long. The CDR3: CATNKGDFENEQFF. In nucleotides, the CDR3 is TGTGCCACCAATAAAGGGGATTTCGAGAATGAGCAGTTCTTC.

In its sample, this clonotype was seen a few times. This chain links TRBV4-3 with TRBJ1-2, with unresolved D. Germline V CDR1 and CDR2: LGHNA, YSLEER. The ends were cut back, 4 bases at V and 8 bases at J, with 17 bases in the middle. The CDR3 consists of 14 residues. CDR3 amino acids: CASSPNPGWMGYTF. CDR3 bases: TGCGCCAGCAGCCCAAACCCGGGTTGGATGGGCTACACCTTC.

This clonotype was recorded a few times. The chain joins TRBV27 to TRBJ1-6, with D possibly being TRBD1 (5 bases). The germline gives CDR1 MNHEY, CDR2 SMNVEV (reference sequence). The CDR3 consists of 15 residues. V lost 4 bases and J lost 7, with 14 bases in between. As DNA, the CDR3 is TGTGCCAGCAGTTGGAGTGGGGCGGAGAATTCACCCCTCCACTTT. Residues: CASSWSGAENSPLHF.

J is TRBJ2-7 and V is TRBV20-1; a possible D gene is TRBD2 (5 bases). V lost 8 bases to trimming and J lost 7 bases, with 18 bases between them. There are 12 residues in the CDR3. CDR1 and CDR2 from the germline V gene are DFQATT and SNEGSKA (reference sequence). Written as DNA, the CDR3 is TGCAGTACCGCCCCCTTTAAGCGGGAGCAGTACTTC. Amino acid sequence: CSTAPFKREQYF.

This clonotype was detected only a few times. The rearrangement uses TRBV20-1 and TRBJ1-5, with D maybe TRBD1 (5 bases). The CDR3 has 14 amino acids. The V end lost 0 bases, the J end lost 6 bases, and 12 bases lay between the germline ends. The germline CDR1 and CDR2 sequences are DFQATT and SNEGSKA (reference sequence). The chain's CDR3 is CSARDPQGSQPQHF. In DNA, the CDR3 is TGCAGTGCTAGAGATCCCCAGGGAAGTCAGCCCCAGCATTTT.

This clonotype was recorded a few times. The rearrangement links TRBV7-6 to TRBJ2-5; 7 bases line up with TRBD1. The CDR3 is 15 residues long. CDR1 SGHVS and CDR2 FNYEAQ come from the germline V gene. V was clipped by 4 bases and J by 2 bases; unmatched bases: 7. The CDR3 reads CASSSRGQWQETQYF. Here the CDR3 DNA reads TGTGCCAGCAGCTCTAGGGGGCAATGGCAAGAGACCCAGTACTTC.

This rearrangement joins TRBV12-3 or TRBV12-4 to TRBJ1-4; 10 nucleotides match TRBD1. The trim removed 6 bases at V and 5 bases at J, leaving 3 bases unmatched. The CDR3 is 14 residues long. The DNA for the CDR3 is TGTGCCAGCAGGGAGACAGGGGGCAATGAAAAACTGTTTTTT. This encodes CASRETGGNEKLFF.

J is TRBJ2-5 and V is TRBV15; TRBD1 agrees at 7 bases. CDR3 length: 13 amino acids. The trim removed 0 bases at V and 5 bases at J, leaving 0 bases unmatched. Germline V gene data show CDR1 as LNHNV and CDR2 as YYDKDF (reference sequence). In nucleotides, the CDR3 is TGTGCCACCAGCAGAGAACAGGGGGAGACCCAGTACTTC. This encodes CATSREQGETQYF.

This clonotype was counted between two and nine times. The chain recombines TRBV11-3 with TRBJ2-1, with D possibly TRBD2 on 5 matching bases. Trimming removed 1 base from V and 8 bases from J, with 12 bases in between. CDR1 and CDR2 from the germline V gene are SGHNT and YENEEA. The CDR3 sequence is 14 residues long. The CDR3 DNA reads TGTGCCAGCAGCTTAGGCCCTCTAGCCCATGAGCAGTTCTTC. As protein: CASSLGPLAHEQFF.

In this sample, this clonotype turned up a few times. The chain carries TRBV5-1 and TRBJ2-7, with D perhaps TRBD2 (6 bases). Deletions cut 4 bases from V and 1 base from J, with 15 bases between. Germline V gene sequence: CDR1 SGHRS, CDR2 YFSETQ. The CDR3 runs to 15 residues. As DNA, the CDR3 is TGCGCCAGCAGCGTATCGGACTACCTTTCCTACGAGCAGTACTTC. It is translated as CASSVSDYLSYEQYF.

The chain combines TRBV2 with TRBJ2-7; 13 bases are shared with TRBD2. After removal of 6 bases from V and 5 bases from J, the junction contained 7 bases not matched to a gene. The CDR3 spans 15 residues. In germline, CDR1 is SNHLY, CDR2 FYNNEI. The CDR3 region is CASRRTSGSYNEQYF. The CDR3 DNA reads as TGTGCCAGCAGGAGGACTAGCGGGAGTTACAACGAGCAGTACTTC.

This clonotype was detected a few times. This chain connects TRBV12-3 or TRBV12-4 to TRBJ2-7; 8 bases line up with TRBD2. The CDR3 is 14 residues long. Trimming cost V 3 bases and J 5 bases; bases outside gene matches: 6. The CDR3 here is CASSLYGRAHEQYF. As DNA, the CDR3 is TGTGCCAGCAGTTTGTACGGGAGGGCCCACGAGCAGTACTTC.